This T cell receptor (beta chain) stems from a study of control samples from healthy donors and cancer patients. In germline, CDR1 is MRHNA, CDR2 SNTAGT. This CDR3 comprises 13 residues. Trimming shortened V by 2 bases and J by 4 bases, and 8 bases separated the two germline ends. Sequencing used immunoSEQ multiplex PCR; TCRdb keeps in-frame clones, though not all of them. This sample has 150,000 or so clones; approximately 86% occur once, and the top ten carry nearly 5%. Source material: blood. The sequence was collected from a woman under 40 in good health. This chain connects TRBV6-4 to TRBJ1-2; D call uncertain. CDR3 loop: CASSDPGSYGYTF. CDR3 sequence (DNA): TGTGCCAGCAGTGACCCTGGATCCTATGGCTACACCTTC.